This T cell receptor beta chain was sequenced for a study of naive and memory T cell subsets. Whole blood, 2 to 2.5 ml, came from adult healthy volunteers. This clonotype was seen more than once but under ten times. Alpha and beta constant region primers primed reverse transcription for blood and skin samples. Each CDR3 protein gets one entry after TCRdb re-called the 5' RACE reads with MiXCR. The repertoire holds over 20,000 distinct CDR3 sequences, with 20% to 25% as singletons. Germline V gene sequence: CDR1 LNHNV, CDR2 YYDKDF (reference sequence). The CDR3 is 16 residues long. V shed 4 bases and J shed 0 bases, with 13 bases lying between them.

The TCR sequence derives from a female donor in good health. The V gene is TRBV15, the J gene TRBJ2-4; D may be TRBD2 (5 bases). The CDR3 protein is CATSTEGTLAKNIQYF. The DNA for the CDR3 is TGTGCCACCAGCACAGAGGGAACTTTAGCCAAAAACATTCAGTACTTC.